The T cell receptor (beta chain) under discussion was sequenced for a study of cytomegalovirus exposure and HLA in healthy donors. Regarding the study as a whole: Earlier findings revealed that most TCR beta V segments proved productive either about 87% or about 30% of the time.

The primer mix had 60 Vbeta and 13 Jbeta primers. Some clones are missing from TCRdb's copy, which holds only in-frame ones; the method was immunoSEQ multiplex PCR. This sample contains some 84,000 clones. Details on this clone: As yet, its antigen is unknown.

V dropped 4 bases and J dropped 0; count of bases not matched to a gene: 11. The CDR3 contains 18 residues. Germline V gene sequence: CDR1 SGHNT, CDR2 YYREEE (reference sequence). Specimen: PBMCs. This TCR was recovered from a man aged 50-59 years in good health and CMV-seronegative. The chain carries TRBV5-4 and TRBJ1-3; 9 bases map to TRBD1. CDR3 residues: CASSPKAGQGVSGNTIYF. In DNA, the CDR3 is TGTGCCAGCAGCCCGAAAGCGGGACAGGGAGTCTCTGGAAACACCATATATTTT. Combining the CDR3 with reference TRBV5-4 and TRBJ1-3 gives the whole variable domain ETGVTQSPTHLIKTRGQQVTLRCSSQSGHNTVSWYQQALGQGPQFIFQYYREEENGRGNFPPRFSGLQFPNYSSELNVNALELDDSALYLCASSPKAGQGVSGNTIYFGEGSWLTVV.